This T cell receptor (beta chain) was documented in a study of cytomegalovirus exposure and HLA in healthy donors. About this clone itself: Its cognate antigen is unknown.

The primer mix had 60 Vbeta and 13 Jbeta primers. The protocol was immunoSEQ multiplex PCR, while the TCRdb copy is restricted to in-frame clones and leaves out a portion. The sample lists some 150,000 clones, approximately 80% occurring once. The study, taken as a whole, reports: Reports described diagnosis of cytomegalovirus status by the classifier as highly specific and sensitive. The authors enumerated 150 to 200 TCR beta chains as linked to cytomegalovirus. Roughly even sequencing depth across donors was the assumption behind the presence/absence analyses. Some segments of the V type, notably TRBV6-2 and TRBV6-3, were excluded as indistinguishable.

In germline, CDR1 is ENHRY, CDR2 SYGVKD. The trim removed 10 bases at V and 3 bases at J, leaving 9 bases unmatched. This CDR3 is built from 14 residues. The clonotype comes from a young woman in good health and CMV-seropositive. The sample consisted of PBMCs. The rearrangement joins TRBV10-3 to TRBJ1-1; TRBD1 matches 9 bases. The CDR3 DNA sequence: TGTGCCACCATGAAGACAGGGGGGGACACTGAAGCTTTCTTT. As protein: CATMKTGGDTEAFF.